This is a list of T cell receptor beta chains from one sample in a study of post-analysis software for immune sequencing data. MiXCR, run by TCRdb on the PCR reads, gives a single entry per CDR3 protein. Of roughly 700,000 distinct CDR3 sequences detected, 30% appear once; the ten largest clones hold under 0.7%. Sequenced input: blood. The receptors stem from a girl aged 10-17 years with multiple sclerosis. Each CDR3 is given with its conserved first and last residue. The D gene is left open where the match is weak. Clone size appears in some rows only: once, few, many, or a class for an expanded clone.

j_call: TRBJ1-2; v_call: TRBV29-1; cdr3_length: 16; clone_size: -; d_call: TRBD1; cdr3_aa: CSVEGRQQGGSWGYTF; cdr3_nt: TGCAGCGTTGAAGGGAGGCAGCAGGGGGGCAGTTGGGGCTACACCTTC
j_call: TRBJ2-1; v_call: TRBV12-3/TRBV12-4; cdr3_length: 13; clone_size: -; d_call: TRBD2; cdr3_aa: CASSPSGSNEQFF; cdr3_nt: TGTGCCAGCTCCCCTAGCGGGAGCAATGAGCAGTTCTTC
j_call: TRBJ1-4; v_call: TRBV6-6; cdr3_length: 15; clone_size: -; d_call: TRBD1; cdr3_aa: CASSPPTGSNEKLFF; cdr3_nt: TGTGCCAGCAGTCCGCCGACAGGGTCTAATGAAAAACTGTTTTTT
j_call: TRBJ2-2; v_call: TRBV11-2; cdr3_length: 16; clone_size: -; d_call: -; cdr3_aa: CASSLGFRVGTGELFF; cdr3_nt: TGTGCCAGCAGCTTAGGATTTAGGGTCGGCACCGGGGAGCTGTTTTTT
j_call: TRBJ2-5; v_call: TRBV6-6; cdr3_length: 13; clone_size: -; d_call: -; cdr3_aa: CASSYFGGETQYF; cdr3_nt: TGTGCCAGCAGTTACTTCGGCGGGGAGACCCAGTACTTC
j_call: TRBJ1-2; v_call: TRBV5-1; cdr3_length: 15; clone_size: -; d_call: TRBD1; cdr3_aa: CASSPSGQGNYGYTF; cdr3_nt: TGCGCCAGCAGCCCGTCGGGACAGGGTAACTATGGCTACACCTTC
j_call: TRBJ2-3; v_call: TRBV7-2; cdr3_length: 19; clone_size: -; d_call: TRBD2; cdr3_aa: CAGSLGWSSGGVGTDTQYF; cdr3_nt: TGTGCCGGCAGCTTAGGATGGTCTAGCGGGGGCGTCGGCACAGATACGCAGTATTTT
j_call: TRBJ2-7; v_call: TRBV6-5; cdr3_length: 14; clone_size: many; d_call: -; cdr3_aa: CASSGISSSYEQYF; cdr3_nt: TGTGCCAGCAGTGGGATATCTAGCTCCTACGAGCAGTACTTC
j_call: TRBJ1-6; v_call: TRBV29-1; cdr3_length: 13; clone_size: few; d_call: TRBD1; cdr3_aa: CSVADRENSPLHF; cdr3_nt: TGCAGCGTAGCAGACAGGGAAAATTCACCCCTCCACTTT
j_call: TRBJ2-1; v_call: TRBV12-3/TRBV12-4; cdr3_length: 15; clone_size: -; d_call: TRBD1; cdr3_aa: CASSHRTGSLNEQFF; cdr3_nt: TGTGCCAGCAGTCACCGGACAGGATCTCTGAATGAGCAGTTCTTC
j_call: TRBJ1-4; v_call: TRBV20-1; cdr3_length: 14; clone_size: -; d_call: TRBD1; cdr3_aa: CSARGTVSNEKLFF; cdr3_nt: TGCAGTGCTAGGGGGACAGTATCAAATGAAAAACTGTTTTTT
j_call: TRBJ2-7; v_call: TRBV20-1; cdr3_length: 15; clone_size: -; d_call: -; cdr3_aa: CSASPRPGRTYEQYF; cdr3_nt: TGCAGTGCTAGCCCTAGACCGGGACGGACCTACGAGCAGTACTTC
j_call: TRBJ1-6; v_call: TRBV20-1; cdr3_length: 15; clone_size: -; d_call: -; cdr3_aa: CSATRLAGGNSPLHF; cdr3_nt: TGCAGTGCTACGCGACTGGCGGGTGGTAATTCACCCCTCCACTTT
j_call: TRBJ1-2; v_call: TRBV6-5; cdr3_length: 13; clone_size: many; d_call: -; cdr3_aa: CASSYTGMVGYTF; cdr3_nt: TGTGCCAGCAGTTACACGGGGATGGTCGGCTACACCTTC
j_call: TRBJ2-2; v_call: TRBV11-2; cdr3_length: 16; clone_size: -; d_call: TRBD1; cdr3_aa: CASSLDGTVSTGELFF; cdr3_nt: TGTGCCAGCAGCTTGGACGGGACAGTAAGCACCGGGGAGCTGTTTTTT
j_call: TRBJ2-3; v_call: TRBV2; cdr3_length: 14; clone_size: -; d_call: -; cdr3_aa: CASSNRVSTDTQYF; cdr3_nt: TGTGCCAGCAGCAACCGAGTTAGCACAGATACGCAGTATTTT
j_call: TRBJ2-2; v_call: TRBV4-3; cdr3_length: 16; clone_size: once; d_call: -; cdr3_aa: CASSPDKGSNTGELFF; cdr3_nt: TGCGCCAGCAGCCCTGATAAGGGTTCGAACACCGGGGAGCTGTTTTTT
j_call: TRBJ2-1; v_call: TRBV7-2; cdr3_length: 13; clone_size: -; d_call: -; cdr3_aa: CASSLGQADEQFF; cdr3_nt: TGTGCCAGCAGCTTAGGGCAGGCCGATGAGCAGTTCTTC
j_call: TRBJ2-3; v_call: TRBV18; cdr3_length: 20; clone_size: -; d_call: -; cdr3_aa: CASSPRVAPISRRGTDTQYF; cdr3_nt: TGTGCCAGCTCACCACGAGTTGCTCCGATCTCCCGAAGGGGCACAGATACGCAGTATTTT
j_call: TRBJ1-2; v_call: TRBV28; cdr3_length: 13; clone_size: -; d_call: TRBD1; cdr3_aa: CASGQGFGYGYTF; cdr3_nt: TGTGCCAGCGGACAGGGTTTTGGCTATGGCTACACCTTC
j_call: TRBJ2-7; v_call: TRBV6-2/TRBV6-3; cdr3_length: 14; clone_size: -; d_call: -; cdr3_aa: CASTQSHRDGKKYF; cdr3_nt: TGTGCCAGCACCCAGTCCCACCGGGACGGAAAAAAGTACTTC
j_call: TRBJ1-5; v_call: TRBV2; cdr3_length: 17; clone_size: -; d_call: TRBD1; cdr3_aa: CASSEGGTGDSNQPRHF; cdr3_nt: TGTGCCAGCAGTGAAGGGGGGACAGGGGATAGCAATCAGCCCCGGCATTTT
j_call: TRBJ2-7; v_call: TRBV7-2; cdr3_length: 14; clone_size: -; d_call: TRBD2; cdr3_aa: CASSSGTSGVPQYF; cdr3_nt: TGTGCCAGCAGCTCGGGGACTAGCGGAGTCCCCCAGTACTTC
j_call: TRBJ1-5; v_call: TRBV20-1; cdr3_length: 13; clone_size: -; d_call: -; cdr3_aa: CSASTGLTQPQHF; cdr3_nt: TGCAGTGCTAGTACAGGGCTTACTCAGCCCCAGCATTTT
j_call: TRBJ2-1; v_call: TRBV3-1; cdr3_length: 11; clone_size: many; d_call: -; cdr3_aa: CASSQVGEQFF; cdr3_nt: TGTGCCAGCAGCCAAGTTGGTGAGCAGTTCTTC